This TCR beta chain was sequenced for a study of blood T cell repertoires in COVID-19. As handled by the study authors: Estimation of nucleated cell counts relied on the amplification of reference gene primers. Assay used: immunoSEQ multiplex PCR; TCRdb lists only in-frame clones, some missing. That table gives V, J and clone size, and the DNA gave D and trimming. The sample carries roughly 99,000 clones, over 60% recorded once. The CDR3 length is 17 residues. Trimming stripped 3 bases from V and 6 bases from J, with 20 bases between. Germline V lookup: CDR1 WNHNN, CDR2 SYGVQD (reference sequence). This chain uses TRBV10-1 with TRBJ2-2; D is undetermined. This receptor was obtained from a man between 65 and 85 years old with acute or convalescent COVID-19. The sequenced sample consisted of peripheral blood. The CDR3 nucleotides read TGCGCCAGCAGTGATAGATCGGTGGGCCACATGTCCGGGGAGCTGTTTTTT. This encodes CASSDRSVGHMSGELFF.